Each of the 13 T cell receptor beta chains below was sequenced from the same sample in a study of blood T cell repertoires in COVID-19. Measured with immunoSEQ multiplex PCR; TCRdb has only the in-frame clones, and not every one. This table has 340,000 or so clones, approximately 86% appearing once. Source material: PBMCs or T cells enriched from blood (not recorded which). The receptors originated from a woman in her thirties or forties with acute COVID-19.

This chain joins TRBV24-1 and TRBJ1-1, with TRBD1 matching 7 bases. Per the germline V gene, CDR1 is KGHDR and CDR2 is SFDVKD. The CDR3 sequence is 14 residues long. Losses at the gene ends were 4 bases for V and 7 bases for J; bases not matched to a gene: 8. CDR3 in DNA: TGTGCCACCAGTGACTCTAGACAGGGCTTTGAAGCTTTCTTT. Residues: CATSDSRQGFEAFF.

The gene calls are TRBV28 and TRBJ1-1; D is ambiguous. Trimming removed 2 bases at V and 2 bases at J, with 12 bases between. Germline V gene data show CDR1 as MDHEN and CDR2 as SYDVKM. This CDR3 has 15 amino acids. The CDR3 nucleotides are TGTGCCAGCAGTTTACTGCTCGGCGGTAACACTGAAGCTTTCTTT. It codes for CASSLLLGGNTEAFF.

Only one count was recorded for this clone. V usage is TRBV4-3 and J usage is TRBJ1-2; D is unresolved. The germline V gene encodes CDR1 LGHNA and CDR2 YSLEER. V gave up 1 base and J gave up 3 bases, with 9 bases separating them. The CDR3 has 14 residues. For the CDR3, the DNA is TGCGCCAGCAGCCAAGCGGCCGGGTACTATGGCTACACCTTC. This encodes CASSQAAGYYGYTF.

The chain joins TRBV28 to TRBJ2-1; 8 bases agree with TRBD2. The germline gives CDR1 MDHEN, CDR2 SYDVKM. V lost 8 bases to trimming and J lost 4 bases; unmatched junction nucleotides: 13. The CDR3 extends over 16 amino acids. The CDR3 region has the DNA TGTGCCAGCCGCCCTGCGGGACTAGGCGAATACAATGAGCAGTTCTTC. This codes for CASRPAGLGEYNEQFF.

This clone came up a few times. The V gene is TRBV7-2, the J gene TRBJ1-1, with D possibly TRBD1 on 5 matching bases. The CDR3 sequence is 14 residues long. V lost 6 bases to trimming and J lost 1 base, with 12 bases between them. Per the germline V gene, CDR1 is SGHTA and CDR2 is FQGNSA. The CDR3 spells CASSPGNQNTEAFF. The CDR3 region has the DNA TGTGCCAGCAGTCCAGGGAACCAGAACACTGAAGCTTTCTTT.

V is TRBV14 and J is TRBJ2-1, with D perhaps TRBD2 (6 bases). The germline CDR1 and CDR2 sequences are SGHDN and FVKESK. The CDR3 loop spans 19 amino acids. The V end was cut by 1 base, the J end by 0 bases, with 19 bases between. This CDR3 is CASSQVHTRGFSSYNEQFF. CDR3 bases: TGTGCCAGCAGCCAAGTTCATACTCGGGGGTTTAGCTCCTACAATGAGCAGTTCTTC.

The chain combines TRBV4-1 with TRBJ2-7, with TRBD1 matching 8 bases. CDR3 size: 14 residues. V gave up 3 bases and J gave up 3 bases; unmatched junction bases: 4. In germline, CDR1 is MGHRA, CDR2 YSYEKL. This chain's CDR3 is CASSQAGGIYEQYF. The CDR3 nucleotides are TGCGCCAGCAGCCAGGCAGGGGGCATCTACGAGCAGTACTTC.

Here the CDR3 reads CSVSRGQYDGYTF. In DNA, the CDR3 is TGCAGCGTTAGTAGGGGGCAATATGATGGCTACACCTTC. The V gene is TRBV29-1, the J gene TRBJ1-2; 7 nucleotides align to TRBD1. Germline CDR1 is SQVTM and CDR2 is ANQGSEA. There are 13 residues in the CDR3. The ends lost 5 bases at V and 6 bases at J; junction bases unmatched: 9. Using reference TRBV29-1 and TRBJ1-2 for the parts outside the CDR3, the full variable domain is SAVISQKPSRDICQRGTSLTIQCQVDSQVTMMFWYRQQPGQSLTLIATANQGSEATYESGFVIDKFPISRPNLTFSTLTVSNMSPEDSSIYLCSVSRGQYDGYTFGSGTRLTVV.

The genes are TRBV28 and TRBJ1-4, with D tentatively TRBD1 (5 bases). CDR3 length: 14 residues. The germline V and J ends were trimmed by 3 bases and 4 bases, with 9 bases remaining between them. Looked up from germline, CDR1 is MDHEN and CDR2 is SYDVKM. The CDR3: CASSFGGYNEKLFF. CDR3 nucleotide sequence: TGTGCCAGCAGTTTCGGGGGATATAATGAAAAACTGTTTTTT.

The V call is TRBV9, the J call TRBJ1-3; D is perhaps TRBD1 (5 bases). This CDR3 has 15 residues. Germline CDR1 is SGDLS and CDR2 is YYNGEE. The germline V and J ends were trimmed by 4 bases and 0 bases, with 11 bases remaining between them. Here the CDR3 DNA reads TGTGCCAGCAGCACAGGAGTTGGCTCTGGAAACACCATATATTTT. It yields the protein CASSTGVGSGNTIYF.

This chain joins TRBV19 and TRBJ2-5; 10 bases line up with TRBD2. The V and J ends lost 6 bases and 4 bases, in that order; junction bases with no gene match: 14. The CDR3 covers 17 residues. Germline values: CDR1 LNHDA, CDR2 SQIVND (reference sequence). CDR3 sequence: CASRPTSGILGGETQYF. The CDR3 DNA sequence: TGTGCCAGTAGACCTACTAGCGGGATATTGGGGGGAGAGACCCAGTACTTC.

V usage is TRBV7-2 and J usage is TRBJ1-2, with D tentatively TRBD1 (6 bases). This CDR3 spans 13 amino acids. Trimming shortened V by 0 bases and J by 9 bases, and 11 bases separated the two germline ends. Germline loops: CDR1 SGHTA, CDR2 FQGNSA. The CDR3 nucleotides read TGTGCCAGCAGCTTAGCGACAGGTCTTAGCTACACCTTC. Encoded protein: CASSLATGLSYTF. Drawing the rest from reference TRBV7-2 and TRBJ1-2, the complete variable domain is GAGVSQSPSNKVTEKGKDVELRCDPISGHTALYWYRQSLGQGLEFLIYFQGNSAPDKSGLPSDRFSAERTGGSVSTLTIQRTQQEDSAVYLCASSLATGLSYTFGSGTRLTVV.

The rearrangement joins TRBV6-5 to TRBJ1-1; 7 bases are shared with TRBD1. V dropped 2 bases and J dropped 1; count of bases not matched to a gene: 1. The CDR3 contains 14 residues. Germline CDR1 MNHEY, CDR2 SVGAGI. CDR3 in DNA: TGTGCCAGCAGTTACGGGACAGAGAACACTGAAGCTTTCTTT. Translating gives CASSYGTENTEAFF.